These 4 T cell receptor beta chains were all obtained from the same sample, sequenced in a study of Ad26.COV2.S vaccination and SARS-CoV-2 variants. Repertoires were generated with immunoSEQ multiplex PCR, while TCRdb's copy carries only in-frame clones and drops some. In the table there are 350,000 to 450,000 clones, around 83% of which are singletons. Indicated treatment: approximately 18 received Ad26.COV2.S at low or high dose, single or two shots; five or six received placebo; per-sample allocation not given. Sampling was done on day 63 after the first vaccine or placebo injection. The sequenced sample was peripheral blood, obtained in a trial of Ad26.COV2.S vaccine versus placebo. These receptor sequences come from a person aged 18-65 years who received the Ad26.COV2.S COVID-19 vaccine or a placebo.

This chain connects TRBV7-9 to TRBJ2-3; 10 nucleotides align to TRBD2. V shed 4 bases and J 3 bases; nucleotides not matched to a gene: 4. Germline values: CDR1 SEHNR, CDR2 FQNEAQ (reference sequence). CDR3 length: 15 amino acids. Here the CDR3 reads CASSYTSGATDTQYF. CDR3 nucleotide sequence: TGTGCCAGCAGCTATACTAGCGGGGCGACAGATACGCAGTATTTT.

J is TRBJ2-7 and V is TRBV19; D might be TRBD2 (7 bases). The germline CDR1 and CDR2 sequences are LNHDA and SQIVND (reference sequence). Deletions cut 5 bases from V and 5 bases from J, with 13 bases between. The CDR3 contains 13 residues. The DNA for the CDR3 is TGTGCCAGTAGTCCACAGGGAGGGAACGAGCAGTACTTC. Amino acid sequence: CASSPQGGNEQYF. The whole variable domain, filled in from reference TRBV19 and TRBJ2-7, reads DGGITQSPKYLFRKEGQNVTLSCEQNLNHDAMYWYRQDPGQGLRLIYYSQIVNDFQKGDIAEGYSVSREKKESFPLTVTSAQKNPTAFYLCASSPQGGNEQYFGPGTRLTVT.

Points on this clone: Other nucleotide sequences in the sample specify the same CDR3. Written as DNA, the CDR3 is TGTGCCAGCAGCCCCGGCCTAGCGGGGGCCGGGGAGCAGTACTTC. This encodes CASSPGLAGAGEQYF. The chain uses TRBV3-1 (or the pseudogene TRBV3-2) and TRBJ2-7, with TRBD2 matching 10 bases. The CDR3 length is 15 residues. V shed 4 bases and J 7 bases; nucleotides not matched to a gene: 10. CDR1 LGHDT and CDR2 YNNKEL come from the germline V gene (reference sequence).

Ten or more counts support this clone. DNA for the CDR3: TGTGCCTGGAGGCAGGCTTTTTGGGGGGACGAGCAGTACTTC. As protein: CAWRQAFWGDEQYF. This chain joins TRBV30 and TRBJ2-7; TRBD2 might be the D (6 bases). The V gene lost 3 bases and the J gene lost 5 bases, with 17 bases spanning the gap. The CDR3 spans 14 residues. Germline CDR1 reads GTSNPN; CDR2 reads SVGIG (reference sequence).